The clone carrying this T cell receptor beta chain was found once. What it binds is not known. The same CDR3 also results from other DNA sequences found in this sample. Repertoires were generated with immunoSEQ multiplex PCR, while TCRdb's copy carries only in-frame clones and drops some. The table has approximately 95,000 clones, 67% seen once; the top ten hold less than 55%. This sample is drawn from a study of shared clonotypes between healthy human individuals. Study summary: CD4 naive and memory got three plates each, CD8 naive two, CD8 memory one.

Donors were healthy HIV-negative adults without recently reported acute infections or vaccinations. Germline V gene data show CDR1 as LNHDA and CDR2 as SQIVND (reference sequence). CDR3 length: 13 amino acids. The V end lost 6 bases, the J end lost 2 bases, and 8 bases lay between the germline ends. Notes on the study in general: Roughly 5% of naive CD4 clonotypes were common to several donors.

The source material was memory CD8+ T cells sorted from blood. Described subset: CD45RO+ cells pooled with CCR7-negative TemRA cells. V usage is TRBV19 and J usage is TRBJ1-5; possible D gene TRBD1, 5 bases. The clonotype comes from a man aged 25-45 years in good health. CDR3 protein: CASSQGGNQPQHF. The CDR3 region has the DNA TGTGCCAGTAGCCAGGGTGGCAATCAGCCCCAGCATTTT.